One sample yielded the 4 T cell receptor beta chains listed below, sequenced in a study of T cells in Graves' hyperthyroidism and ophthalmopathy. What was amplified from RNA transcripts were TCR beta CDR3 regions. The HTBI primer set was used in a first-round RT-PCR of the TCR CDR3. TCRdb recomputed calls from the multiplex PCR reads with MiXCR, one row per CDR3 protein. The sample yields approximately 610,000 distinct CDR3 sequences, 16% seen once. Source material: blood. All receptors come from a woman aged 18-35 years with Graves' hyperthyroidism.

In its sample, this clonotype was seen a few times. The chain uses TRBV3-1 and TRBJ1-4; TRBD1 matches 8 bases. CDR1 is LGHDT and CDR2 is YNNKEL in the germline V gene (reference sequence). After removal of 3 bases from V and 8 bases from J, the junction contained 8 bases not matched to a gene. There are 15 residues in the CDR3. The CDR3 nucleotides are TGTGCCAGCAGCCATCTCCGGGACAGGCACGAAAAACTGTTTTTT. It specifies CASSHLRDRHEKLFF.

This clonotype was seen a few times. The CDR3 DNA reads as TGTGCCAGCAGCCAAGATAGGGGACTAGCGGGGGGCTCCTACAATGAGCAGTTCTTC. Translated: CASSQDRGLAGGSYNEQFF. J is TRBJ2-1 and V is TRBV14; 15 nucleotides align to TRBD2. V lost 0 bases and J lost 0; bases outside the gene matches: 3. This CDR3 is 19 amino acids long. Germline V gene lookup returns CDR1 SGHDN and CDR2 FVKESK.

A single count supports this clonotype. The rearrangement links TRBV15 to TRBJ2-1; 12 bases align to TRBD2. Trimming removed 5 bases from V and 4 bases from J; junction bases left unmatched: 6. Germline-derived CDR1 and CDR2 are LNHNV and YYDKDF (reference sequence). The CDR3 extends over 16 amino acids. CDR3 protein: CATSVRLAGAYNEQFF. CDR3 DNA: TGTGCCACCAGCGTTCGACTAGCGGGAGCATACAATGAGCAGTTCTTC.

As concerns this clonotype: A much larger clone sits a single nucleotide away, making a read error possible. The J gene is TRBJ2-3, the V gene TRBV7-2, with D uncertain. The CDR3 has 13 residues. Trimming removed 5 bases from V and 2 bases from J, with 8 bases in between. The germline V gene has CDR1 SGHTA and CDR2 FQGNSA. The DNA for the CDR3 is TGTGCCAGCAGCCGCGTTACCACAGATACGCAGTATTTT. It codes for CASSRVTTDTQYF. Full variable domain (missing parts from reference TRBV7-2 and TRBJ2-3): GAGVSQSPSNKVTEKGKDVELRCDPISGHTALYWYRQSLGQGLEFLIYFQGNSAPDKSGLPSDRFSAERTGGSVSTLTIQRTQQEDSAVYLCASSRVTTDTQYFGPGTRLTVL.